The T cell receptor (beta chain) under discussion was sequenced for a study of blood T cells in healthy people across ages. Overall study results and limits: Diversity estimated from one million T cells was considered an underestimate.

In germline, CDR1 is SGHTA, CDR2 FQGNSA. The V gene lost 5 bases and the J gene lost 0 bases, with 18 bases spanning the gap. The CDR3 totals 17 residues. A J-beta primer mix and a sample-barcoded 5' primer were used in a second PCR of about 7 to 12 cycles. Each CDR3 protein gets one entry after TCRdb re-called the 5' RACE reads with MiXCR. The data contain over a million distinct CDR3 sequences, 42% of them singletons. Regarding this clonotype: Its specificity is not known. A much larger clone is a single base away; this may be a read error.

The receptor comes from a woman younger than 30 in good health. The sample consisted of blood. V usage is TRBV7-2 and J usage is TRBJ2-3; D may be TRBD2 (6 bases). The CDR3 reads CASSRIELATSTDTQYF. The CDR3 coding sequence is TGTGCCAGCAGCCGAATAGAACTAGCCACTAGCACAGATACGCAGTATTTT.